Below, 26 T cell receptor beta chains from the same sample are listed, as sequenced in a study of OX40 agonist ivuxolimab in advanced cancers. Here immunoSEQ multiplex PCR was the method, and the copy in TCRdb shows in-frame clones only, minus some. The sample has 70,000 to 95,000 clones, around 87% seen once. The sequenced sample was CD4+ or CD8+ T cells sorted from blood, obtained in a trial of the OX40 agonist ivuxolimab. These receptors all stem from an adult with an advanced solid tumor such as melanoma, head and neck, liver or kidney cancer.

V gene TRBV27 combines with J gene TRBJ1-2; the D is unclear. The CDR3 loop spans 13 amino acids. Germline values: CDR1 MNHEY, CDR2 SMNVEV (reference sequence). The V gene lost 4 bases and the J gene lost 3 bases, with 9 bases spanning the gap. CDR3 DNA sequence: TGTGCCAGCAGTTCCCATCCATACTATGGCTACACCTTC. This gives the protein CASSSHPYYGYTF.

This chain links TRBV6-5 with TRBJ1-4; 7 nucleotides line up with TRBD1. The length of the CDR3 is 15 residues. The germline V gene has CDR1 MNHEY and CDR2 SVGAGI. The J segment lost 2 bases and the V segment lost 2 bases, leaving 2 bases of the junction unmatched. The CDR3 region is CASSYAGGTNEKLFF. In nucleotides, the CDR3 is TGTGCCAGCAGTTACGCAGGGGGGACTAATGAAAAACTGTTTTTT.

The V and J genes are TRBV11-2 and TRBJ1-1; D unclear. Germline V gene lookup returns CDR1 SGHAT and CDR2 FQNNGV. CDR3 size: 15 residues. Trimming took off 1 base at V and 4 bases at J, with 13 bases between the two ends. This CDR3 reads CASSLVGGYGTEAFF. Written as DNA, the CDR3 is TGTGCCAGCAGCTTAGTAGGTGGATATGGCACTGAAGCTTTCTTT.

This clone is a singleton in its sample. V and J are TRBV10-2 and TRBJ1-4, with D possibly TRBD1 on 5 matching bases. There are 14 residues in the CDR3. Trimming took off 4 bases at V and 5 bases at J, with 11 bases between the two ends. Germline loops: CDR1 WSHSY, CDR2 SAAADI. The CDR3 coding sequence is TGCGCCAGCAGTGGGGGACTGCGAAATGAAAAACTGTTTTTT. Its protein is CASSGGLRNEKLFF.

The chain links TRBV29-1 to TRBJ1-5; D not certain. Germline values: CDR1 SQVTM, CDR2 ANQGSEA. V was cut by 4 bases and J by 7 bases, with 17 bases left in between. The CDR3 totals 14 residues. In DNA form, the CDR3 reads TGCAGCGTTGGAGTTGGGCCAAACGGACAGCCCCAGCATTTT. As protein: CSVGVGPNGQPQHF.

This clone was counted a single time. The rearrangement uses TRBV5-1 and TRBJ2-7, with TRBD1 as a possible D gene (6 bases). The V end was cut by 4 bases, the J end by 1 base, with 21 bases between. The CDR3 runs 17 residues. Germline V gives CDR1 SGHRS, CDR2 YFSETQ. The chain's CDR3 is CASSPRGDRFSSYEQYF. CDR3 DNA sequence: TGCGCCAGCAGCCCGAGGGGAGACAGGTTTTCTTCCTACGAGCAGTACTTC.

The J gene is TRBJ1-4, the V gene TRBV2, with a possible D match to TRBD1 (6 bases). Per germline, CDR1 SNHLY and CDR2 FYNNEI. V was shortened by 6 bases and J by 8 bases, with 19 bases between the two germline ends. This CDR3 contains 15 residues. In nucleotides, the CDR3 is TGTGCCAGCAGATTACAGGGAAGTGGGGGAGAAAAACTGTTTTTT. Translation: CASRLQGSGGEKLFF. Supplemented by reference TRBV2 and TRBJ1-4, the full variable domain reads EPEVTQTPSHQVTQMGQEVILRCVPISNHLYFYWYRQILGQKVEFLVSFYNNEISEKSEIFDDQFSVERPDGSNFTLKIRSTKLEDSAMYFCASRLQGSGGEKLFFGSGTQLSVL.

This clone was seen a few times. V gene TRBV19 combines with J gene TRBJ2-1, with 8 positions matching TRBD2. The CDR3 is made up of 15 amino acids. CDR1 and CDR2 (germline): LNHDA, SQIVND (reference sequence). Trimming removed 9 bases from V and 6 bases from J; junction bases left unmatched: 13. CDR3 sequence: CASTHSGSGVNEQFF. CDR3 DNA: TGTGCCAGCACGCACTCGGGTAGCGGGGTCAATGAGCAGTTCTTC.

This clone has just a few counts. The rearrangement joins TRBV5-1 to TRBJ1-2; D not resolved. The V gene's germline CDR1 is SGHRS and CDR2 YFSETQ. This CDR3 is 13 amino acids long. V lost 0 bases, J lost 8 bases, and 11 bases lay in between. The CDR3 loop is CASSLEGFRGYTF. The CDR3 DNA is TGCGCCAGCAGCTTGGAAGGCTTCAGGGGCTACACCTTC.

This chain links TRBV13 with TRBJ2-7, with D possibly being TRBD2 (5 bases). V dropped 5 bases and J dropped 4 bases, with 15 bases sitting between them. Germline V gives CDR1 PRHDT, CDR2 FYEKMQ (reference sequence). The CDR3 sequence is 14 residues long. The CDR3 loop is CASSRKWERYEQYF. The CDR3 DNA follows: TGTGCCAGCAGCCGCAAATGGGAGAGATACGAGCAGTACTTC.

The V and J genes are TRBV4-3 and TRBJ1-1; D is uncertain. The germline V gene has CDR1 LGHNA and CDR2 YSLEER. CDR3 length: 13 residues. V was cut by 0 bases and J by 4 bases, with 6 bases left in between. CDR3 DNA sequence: TGCGCCAGCAGCCAAGATATGGGCACTGAAGCTTTCTTT. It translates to CASSQDMGTEAFF.

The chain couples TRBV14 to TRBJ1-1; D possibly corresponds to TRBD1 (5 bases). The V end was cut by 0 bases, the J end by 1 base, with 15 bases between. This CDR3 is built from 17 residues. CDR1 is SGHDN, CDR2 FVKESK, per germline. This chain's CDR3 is CASSQDGGPGWNTEAFF. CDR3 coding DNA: TGTGCCAGCAGCCAAGATGGTGGGCCAGGGTGGAACACTGAAGCTTTCTTT.

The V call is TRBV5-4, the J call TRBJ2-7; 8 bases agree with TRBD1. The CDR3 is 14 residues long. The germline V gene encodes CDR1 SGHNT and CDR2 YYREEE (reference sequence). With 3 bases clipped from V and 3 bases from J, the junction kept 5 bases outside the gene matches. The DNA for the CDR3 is TGTGCCAGCAGCTATAAAACAGGGGGCTACGAGCAGTACTTC. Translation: CASSYKTGGYEQYF.

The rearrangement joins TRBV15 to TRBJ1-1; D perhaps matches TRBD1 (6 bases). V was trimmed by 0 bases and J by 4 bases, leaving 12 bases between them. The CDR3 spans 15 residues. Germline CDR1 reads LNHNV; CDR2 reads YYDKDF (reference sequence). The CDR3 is CATSRDGEGGTEAFF. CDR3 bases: TGTGCCACCAGCAGAGATGGGGAAGGGGGCACTGAAGCTTTCTTT.

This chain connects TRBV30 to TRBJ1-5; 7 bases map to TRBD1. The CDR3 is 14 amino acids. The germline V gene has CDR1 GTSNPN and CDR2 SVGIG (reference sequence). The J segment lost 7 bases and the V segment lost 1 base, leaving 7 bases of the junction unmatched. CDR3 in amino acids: CAWSAQNRGQPQHF. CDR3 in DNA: TGTGCCTGGAGTGCGCAGAACAGGGGCCAGCCCCAGCATTTT.

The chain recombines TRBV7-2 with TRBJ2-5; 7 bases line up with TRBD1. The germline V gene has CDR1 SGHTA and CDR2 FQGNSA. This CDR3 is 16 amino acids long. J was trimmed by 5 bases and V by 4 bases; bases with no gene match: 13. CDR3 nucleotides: TGTGCCAGCAGCTGGTCCGGGACAGCTCTAAGGGAGACCCAGTACTTC. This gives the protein CASSWSGTALRETQYF. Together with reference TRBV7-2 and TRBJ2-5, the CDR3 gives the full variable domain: GAGVSQSPSNKVTEKGKDVELRCDPISGHTALYWYRQSLGQGLEFLIYFQGNSAPDKSGLPSDRFSAERTGGSVSTLTIQRTQQEDSAVYLCASSWSGTALRETQYFGPGTRLLVL.

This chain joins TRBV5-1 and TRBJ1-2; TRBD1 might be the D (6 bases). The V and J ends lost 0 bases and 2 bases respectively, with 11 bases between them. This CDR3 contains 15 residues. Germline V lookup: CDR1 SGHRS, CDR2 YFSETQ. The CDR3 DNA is TGCGCCAGCAGCTTGGGACCAGGACAGAACTATGGCTACACCTTC. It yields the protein CASSLGPGQNYGYTF.

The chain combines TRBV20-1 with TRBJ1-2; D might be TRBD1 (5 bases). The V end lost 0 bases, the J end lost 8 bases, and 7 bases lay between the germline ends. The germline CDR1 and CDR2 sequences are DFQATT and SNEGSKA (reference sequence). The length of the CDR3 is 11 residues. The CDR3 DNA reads TGCAGTGCTAGAGATAAGGGGGGCTACACCTTC. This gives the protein CSARDKGGYTF.

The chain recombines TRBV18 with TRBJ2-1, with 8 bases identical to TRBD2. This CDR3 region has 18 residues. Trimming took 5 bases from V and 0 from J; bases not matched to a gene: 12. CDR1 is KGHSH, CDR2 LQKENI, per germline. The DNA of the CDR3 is TGTGCCAGCTCATCGACTACCACTGGACTAGCCTCCTACAATGAGCAGTTCTTC. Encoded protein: CASSSTTTGLASYNEQFF.

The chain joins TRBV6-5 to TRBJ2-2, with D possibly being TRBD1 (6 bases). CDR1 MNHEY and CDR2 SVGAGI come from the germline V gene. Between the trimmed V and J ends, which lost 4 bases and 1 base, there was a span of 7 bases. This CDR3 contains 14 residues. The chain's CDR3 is CASSWTVNTGELFF. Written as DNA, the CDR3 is TGTGCCAGCAGTTGGACAGTGAACACCGGGGAGCTGTTTTTT.

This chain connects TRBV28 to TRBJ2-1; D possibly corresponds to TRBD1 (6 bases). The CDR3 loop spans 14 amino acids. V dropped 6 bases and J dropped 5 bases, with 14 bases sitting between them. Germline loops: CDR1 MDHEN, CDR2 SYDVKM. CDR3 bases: TGTGCCAGCAGGGACAGCAGCCCCGACAATGAGCAGTTCTTC. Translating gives CASRDSSPDNEQFF.

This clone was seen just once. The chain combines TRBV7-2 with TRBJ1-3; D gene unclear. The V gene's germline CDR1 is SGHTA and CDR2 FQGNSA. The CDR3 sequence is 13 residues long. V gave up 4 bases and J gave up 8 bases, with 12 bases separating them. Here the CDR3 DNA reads TGTGCCAGCAGCTCTTATATCGAGGACACCATATATTTT. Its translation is CASSSYIEDTIYF.

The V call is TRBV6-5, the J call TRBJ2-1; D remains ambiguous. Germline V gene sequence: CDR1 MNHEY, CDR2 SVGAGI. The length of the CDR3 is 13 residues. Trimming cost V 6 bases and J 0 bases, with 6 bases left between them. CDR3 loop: CASRRSSYNEQFF. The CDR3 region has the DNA TGTGCCAGCAGACGGAGCTCCTACAATGAGCAGTTCTTC.

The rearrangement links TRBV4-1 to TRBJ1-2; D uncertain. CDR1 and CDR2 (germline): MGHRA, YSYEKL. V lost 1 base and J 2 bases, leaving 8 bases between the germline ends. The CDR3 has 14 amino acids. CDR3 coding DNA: TGCGCCAGCAGCCAAGTAGGATTCAACTATGGCTACACCTTC. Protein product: CASSQVGFNYGYTF.

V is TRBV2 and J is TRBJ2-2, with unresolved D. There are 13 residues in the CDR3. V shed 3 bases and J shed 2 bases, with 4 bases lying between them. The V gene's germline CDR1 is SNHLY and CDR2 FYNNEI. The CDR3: CASSEGNTGELFF. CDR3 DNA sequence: TGTGCCAGCAGTGAGGGCAACACCGGGGAGCTGTTTTTT.

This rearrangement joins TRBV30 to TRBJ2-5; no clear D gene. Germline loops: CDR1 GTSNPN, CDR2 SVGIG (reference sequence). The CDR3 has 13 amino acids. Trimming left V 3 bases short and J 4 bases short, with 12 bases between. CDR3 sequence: CAWSGYARETQYF. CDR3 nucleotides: TGTGCCTGGAGCGGATACGCCAGAGAGACCCAGTACTTC.